The sequence of this T cell receptor (beta chain) was determined in a study of cytomegalovirus exposure and HLA in healthy donors. The study, taken as a whole, reports: Follow-up analysis later connected one missense variant in DCLRE1C with trimming of TCR beta V- and J-genes.

This PCR relied on a set of 60 Vbeta primers and 13 Jbeta primers. Only in-frame clones appear in the TCRdb table, and some are missing; sequencing was by immunoSEQ multiplex PCR. The profile shows fewer than 200,000 clones, roughly 84% of them singletons. In the case of this clone: As yet, its antigen is unknown.

Deletions cut 0 bases from V and 0 bases from J, with 14 bases between. There are 17 residues in the CDR3. Germline V CDR1 and CDR2: MNHEY, SMNVEV (reference sequence). Sequencing input: PBMCs. The sequence was obtained from a girl under two years old in good health and CMV-seronegative. V and J are TRBV27 and TRBJ1-1; D is unclear. CDR3 region: CASSLSTYVGLNTEAFF. The CDR3 DNA is TGTGCCAGCAGTTTATCGACTTACGTCGGCTTGAACACTGAAGCTTTCTTT.